The rows below give T cell receptor beta chains drawn from one sample of a study of blood T cell repertoires in COVID-19. Libraries were prepared by immunoSEQ multiplex PCR; TCRdb keeps only in-frame clonotypes and omits some of them. Here the sample spans 100,000 or so clones, roughly 81% being singletons. The sequencing input was peripheral blood. All receptors come from a woman in her sixties or seventies with acute or convalescent COVID-19. The CDR3 runs from the conserved cysteine through the conserved F or W. A D gene is named only where the DNA matches it firmly. Size is stated for part of the rows, as once, few or many counts, or as a class when the clone is expanded.

once TRBJ2-4 TRBD2 TRBV28 CASRGTNSPGGQYF TGTGCCAGCAGGGGGACTAACTCCCCGGGGGGTCAGTACTTC
- TRBJ2-7 - TRBV19 CASGAAYEQYF TGTGCCAGTGGGGCAGCTTACGAGCAGTACTTC
- TRBJ1-2 - TRBV7-8 CASSLASSGQGYGYTF TGTGCCAGCAGCTTAGCCTCTAGCGGCCAGGGCTATGGCTACACCTTC
- TRBJ2-1 - TRBV28 CGVTGSSYNEQFF TGTGGGGTAACAGGGAGCTCCTACAATGAGCAGTTCTTC
- TRBJ2-7 - TRBV7-9 CASRAHGGDEQYF TGTGCCAGCAGGGCTCATGGGGGCGACGAGCAGTACTTC
- TRBJ1-1 - TRBV19 CASSWRTNTEAFF TGTGCCAGTAGTTGGAGGACGAACACTGAAGCTTTCTTT
- TRBJ2-7 - TRBV6-5 CASSRDSYEQYF TGTGCCAGCAGCCGCGACAGCTACGAGCAGTACTTC
- TRBJ1-1 - TRBV30 CAWSNEPGAFF TGTGCCTGGAGTAACGAGCCAGGCGCTTTCTTT
- TRBJ2-1 TRBD1 TRBV30 CAWSVSKGAGEQFF TGTGCCTGGAGTGTAAGTAAGGGGGCTGGTGAGCAGTTCTTC
- TRBJ1-2 TRBD1 TRBV2 CASVLQGAQNYGYTF TGTGCCAGCGTATTACAGGGGGCGCAAAACTATGGCTACACCTTC
- TRBJ2-2 TRBD2 TRBV9 CASSVFTSGGGELFF TGTGCCAGCAGCGTATTCACCTCGGGGGGCGGGGAGCTGTTTTTT
- TRBJ1-6 TRBD1 TRBV11-2 CASRHNRQGINSPLHF TGTGCCAGCAGACACAACCGACAGGGAATTAATTCACCCCTCCACTTT
- TRBJ2-1 TRBD2 TRBV28 CASSLFGGGPDYNEQFF TGTGCCAGCAGTTTATTCGGGGGAGGGCCGGACTACAATGAGCAGTTCTTC
- TRBJ1-2 - TRBV7-9 CASSSDGNYGYTF TGTGCCAGCAGCTCCGACGGGAACTATGGCTACACCTTC
- TRBJ2-1 TRBD2 TRBV10-2 CASMVSGGLLNEQFF TGCGCCAGCATGGTGTCGGGGGGGTTGTTAAATGAGCAGTTCTTC
- TRBJ2-5 - TRBV7-5 CVRRPSGQETQYF TGTGTCAGAAGGCCTAGCGGACAAGAGACCCAGTACTTC
- TRBJ1-2 TRBD1 TRBV27 CASSSPQGGRGYTF TGTGCCAGCAGTTCCCCACAGGGGGGTCGTGGCTACACCTTC
- TRBJ1-1 - TRBV6-2/TRBV6-3 CASSLPPAGNVNTEAFF TGTGCCAGCAGTCTCCCCCCGGCAGGGAACGTGAACACTGAAGCTTTCTTT
- TRBJ2-3 TRBD2 TRBV14 CASSQEALAGGFGDTQYF TGTGCCAGCAGCCAAGAGGCACTTGCGGGGGGCTTTGGAGATACGCAGTATTTT
once TRBJ1-4 - TRBV2 CASTMEGEKLFF TGTGCCAGCACGATGGAGGGGGAAAAACTGTTTTTT
- TRBJ2-6 - TRBV28 CASSFSGADGANVLTF TGTGCCAGCAGTTTTTCAGGGGCGGATGGGGCCAACGTCCTGACTTTC
once TRBJ2-7 - TRBV6-2/TRBV6-3 CASSFFQPGDYEQYF TGTGCCAGCAGTTTTTTCCAACCCGGGGATTACGAGCAGTACTTC
- TRBJ2-2 TRBD2 TRBV27 CASRPGLATGELFF TGTGCCAGCAGACCGGGACTAGCGACCGGGGAGCTGTTTTTT
- TRBJ1-6 TRBD1 TRBV6-5 CASRRGQGNSPLHF TGTGCCAGCAGACGAGGACAGGGGAATTCACCCCTCCACTTT
- TRBJ2-1 - TRBV7-8 CASSLGASHNEQFF TGTGCCAGCAGCTTAGGGGCATCGCACAATGAGCAGTTCTTC
- TRBJ2-5 - TRBV29-1 CSVFPGETQYF TGCAGCGTATTTCCGGGGGAGACCCAGTACTTC
- TRBJ1-1 - TRBV6-5 CASSSDITEAFF TGTGCCAGCAGTTCCGACATCACTGAAGCTTTCTTT
- TRBJ2-5 - TRBV29-1 CSVLGGEETQYF TGCAGCGTTTTAGGGGGGGAAGAGACCCAGTACTTC
few TRBJ2-7 TRBD1 TRBV2 CASSEAWTGSYEQYF TGTGCCAGCAGTGAAGCGTGGACAGGATCCTACGAGCAGTACTTC
once TRBJ1-1 - TRBV30 CAWSLGTEAFF TGTGCCTGGAGCCTCGGCACTGAAGCTTTCTTT
- TRBJ2-3 - TRBV7-7 CASSPNPGDTQYF TGTGCCAGCAGTCCCAACCCAGGGGATACGCAGTATTTT
- TRBJ2-5 TRBD2 TRBV5-1 CASSLVLAGGEETQYF TGCGCCAGCAGCTTGGTGCTAGCGGGAGGGGAAGAGACCCAGTACTTC
- TRBJ2-7 - TRBV6-5 CASKEGAIYEQYF TGTGCCAGCAAAGAGGGCGCGATCTACGAGCAGTACTTC
medium-sized TRBJ2-1 TRBD2 TRBV5-1 CASSLVLAGSPENEQFF TGCGCCAGCAGCTTGGTACTAGCGGGATCCCCTGAAAATGAGCAGTTCTTC
- TRBJ1-2 - TRBV3-1/TRBV3-2 CASSQVRQAYGYTF TGTGCCAGCAGCCAAGTTCGGCAGGCCTATGGCTACACCTTC